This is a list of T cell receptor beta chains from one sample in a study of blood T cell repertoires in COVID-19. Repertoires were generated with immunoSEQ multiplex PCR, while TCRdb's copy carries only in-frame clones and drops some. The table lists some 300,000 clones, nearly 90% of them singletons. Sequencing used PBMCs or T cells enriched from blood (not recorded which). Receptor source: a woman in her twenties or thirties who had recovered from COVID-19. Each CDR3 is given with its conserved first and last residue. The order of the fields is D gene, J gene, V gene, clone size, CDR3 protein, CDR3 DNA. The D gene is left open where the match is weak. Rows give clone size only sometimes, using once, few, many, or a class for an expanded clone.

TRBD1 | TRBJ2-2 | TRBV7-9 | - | CAWTGNTGELFF | TGTGCCTGGACAGGTAACACCGGGGAGCTGTTTTTT
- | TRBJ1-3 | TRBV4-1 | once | CASSGGEDTIYF | TGCGCCTCCTCGGGGGGGGAAGACACCATATATTTT
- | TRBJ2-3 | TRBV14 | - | CASRVTGTSTDTQYF | TGTGCCAGCAGGGTGACAGGCACTAGCACAGATACGCAGTATTTT
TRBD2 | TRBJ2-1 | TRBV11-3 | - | CASSQTSGRAGGDEQFF | TGTGCCAGCAGTCAGACTAGCGGGAGGGCCGGGGGCGATGAGCAGTTCTTC
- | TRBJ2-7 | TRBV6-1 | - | CASSAVSRVPGYEQYF | TGTGCCAGCAGTGCGGTTTCCAGGGTACCTGGCTACGAGCAGTACTTC
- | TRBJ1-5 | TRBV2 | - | CASSEMSGVDQPQHF | TGTGCCAGCAGTGAAATGTCGGGGGTCGATCAGCCCCAGCATTTT
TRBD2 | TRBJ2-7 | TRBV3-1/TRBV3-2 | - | CASSPRLAVSYEQYF | TGTGCCAGCAGCCCCCGACTAGCGGTCTCCTACGAGCAGTACTTC
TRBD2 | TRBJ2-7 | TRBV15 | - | CATSRGAGGPMELLSYEQYF | TGTGCCACCAGCAGAGGTGCGGGAGGGCCGATGGAGCTGTTGTCCTACGAGCAGTACTTC
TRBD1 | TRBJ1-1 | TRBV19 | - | CASSLDRVTEAFF | TGTGCCAGTAGTCTGGACAGGGTCACTGAAGCTTTCTTT
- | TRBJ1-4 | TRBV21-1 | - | CASSKIPGQGEGLTNEKLFF | TGTGCCAGCAGCAAGATACCGGGACAGGGGGAAGGATTGACTAATGAAAAACTGTTTTTT
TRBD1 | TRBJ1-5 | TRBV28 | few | CASSADRGQPQHF | TGTGCCAGCAGTGCGGACAGGGGACAGCCCCAGCATTTT